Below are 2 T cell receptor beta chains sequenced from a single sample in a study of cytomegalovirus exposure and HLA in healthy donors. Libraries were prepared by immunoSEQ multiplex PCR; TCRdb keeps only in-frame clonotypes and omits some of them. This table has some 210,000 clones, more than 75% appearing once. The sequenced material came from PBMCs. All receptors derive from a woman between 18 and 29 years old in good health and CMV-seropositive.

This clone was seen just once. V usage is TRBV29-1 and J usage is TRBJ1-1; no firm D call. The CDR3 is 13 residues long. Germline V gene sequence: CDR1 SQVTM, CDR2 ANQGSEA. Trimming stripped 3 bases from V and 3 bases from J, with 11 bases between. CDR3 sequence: CSVESRSDTEAFF. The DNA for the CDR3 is TGCAGCGTTGAGAGTCGGTCGGACACTGAAGCTTTCTTT.

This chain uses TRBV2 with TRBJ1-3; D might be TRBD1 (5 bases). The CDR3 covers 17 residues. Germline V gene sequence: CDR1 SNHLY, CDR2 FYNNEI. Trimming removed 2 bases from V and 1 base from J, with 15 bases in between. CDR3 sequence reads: CASSEYWAGQSGNTIYF. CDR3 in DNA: TGTGCCAGCAGTGAATACTGGGCAGGGCAGTCTGGAAACACCATATATTTT.